Listed here are 26 T cell receptor beta chains from one sample, sequenced in a study of early T cells in non-severe SARS-CoV-2 infection. TCRdb reprocessed the 5' RACE reads with MiXCR, giving one entry per CDR3 protein. The table lists more than 55,000 distinct CDR3 sequences, 4.5% to 7.5% of them singletons, with 3% to 3.5% in the top ten. The sample consisted of whole blood, taken at baseline. All receptors come from an adult who was a healthcare worker with PCR-confirmed SARS-CoV-2 infection or an uninfected control (not recorded which).

This clonotype was observed a few times. The gene calls are TRBV20-1 and TRBJ2-4, with D unclear. V shed 5 bases and J shed 8 bases, with 10 bases lying between them. Per the germline V gene, CDR1 is DFQATT and CDR2 is SNEGSKA (reference sequence). The CDR3 runs to 11 residues. CDR3 bases: TGCAGTGCTCCCTCGTGGGACATTCAGTACTTC. Translated, it gives CSAPSWDIQYF.

This clonotype has a handful of counts. The chain joins TRBV4-3 to TRBJ2-2, with D unresolved. The CDR3 consists of 17 residues. The V end lost 0 bases, the J end lost 0 bases, and 11 bases lay between the germline ends. Germline CDR1 is LGHNA and CDR2 is YSLEER. CDR3 sequence (DNA): TGCGCCAGCAGCCAAGATCTTAGCAGTTCGAACACCGGGGAGCTGTTTTTT. Encoded protein: CASSQDLSSSNTGELFF.

This clonotype was observed a few times. V gene TRBV7-3 combines with J gene TRBJ2-2, with D maybe TRBD1 (6 bases). The germline V gene encodes CDR1 SGHTA and CDR2 FQGTGA. V was shortened by 1 base and J by 1 base, with 13 bases between the two germline ends. The CDR3 contains 17 residues. The CDR3 DNA sequence: TGTGCCAGCAGCTTAATGCAGGGCAGGGGGAACACCGGGGAGCTGTTTTTT. Its translation is CASSLMQGRGNTGELFF. The complete variable domain, with remaining parts taken from reference TRBV7-3 and TRBJ2-2, reads GAGVSQTPSNKVTEKGKYVELRCDPISGHTALYWYRQSLGQGPEFLIYFQGTGAADDSGLPNDRFFAVRPEGSVSTLKIQRTERGDSAVYLCASSLMQGRGNTGELFFGEGSRLTVL.

This clonotype has ten or more counts. V and J are TRBV12-3 or TRBV12-4 and TRBJ1-5; D is unclear. V gave up 3 bases and J gave up 2 bases, with 8 bases separating them. The CDR3 totals 14 residues. CDR3 loop: CASSFSRGNQPQHF. CDR3 sequence (DNA): TGTGCCAGCAGTTTTAGTAGGGGCAATCAGCCCCAGCATTTT.

There are many counts of this clonotype. The chain carries TRBV27 and TRBJ2-7, with D perhaps matching TRBD1 (5 bases). Trimming cost V 0 bases and J 6 bases, with 12 bases left between them. CDR1 and CDR2 (germline): MNHEY, SMNVEV (reference sequence). The CDR3 covers 14 residues. The CDR3 is CASSLSSPRGEQYF. In DNA, the CDR3 is TGTGCCAGCAGTTTATCATCCCCAAGGGGCGAGCAGTACTTC.

The sample holds many counts of this clonotype. The DNA is omitted, as the CDR3 cannot be located on it reliably, and the CDR3 follows TCRdb's listing. This CDR3 is CASSSSDRAAFF. The chain carries TRBV6-6 and TRBJ1-1; whether TRBD1, the table's D call, matches the DNA was not checked. The CDR3 is made up of 12 amino acids, end residues included. Germline V gene data show CDR1 as MNHNY and CDR2 as SVGAGI (reference sequence).

This clonotype was seen many times. This sequence joins TRBV7-8 and TRBJ2-3; tentative D call: TRBD2 (6 bases). Germline CDR1 and CDR2: SGHVS and FQNEAQ. The ends were cut back, 5 bases at V and 5 bases at J, with 17 bases in the middle. The CDR3 loop spans 15 amino acids. The CDR3 is CASSGRLVEGDTQYF. CDR3 nucleotide sequence: TGTGCCAGCAGCGGTCGACTAGTTGAAGGAGATACGCAGTATTTT.

Ten or more counts support this clonotype. This rearrangement joins TRBV18 to TRBJ1-4; D uncertain. This CDR3 is 12 amino acids long. Trimming pared 3 bases from V and 5 bases from J, leaving 4 bases between. Germline V gives CDR1 KGHSH, CDR2 LQKENI. The DNA for the CDR3 is TGTGCCAGCTCACCCGCCAATGAAAAACTGTTTTTT. Translating it yields CASSPANEKLFF.

This clonotype was seen more than once but under ten times. The chain carries TRBV9 and TRBJ2-1; a weak D match, TRBD2 (5 bases). The CDR3 length is 15 residues. Per the germline V gene, CDR1 is SGDLS and CDR2 is YYNGEE. V was cut by 0 bases and J by 0 bases, with 7 bases left in between. The CDR3 spells CASSVVGSSYNEQFF. DNA for the CDR3: TGTGCCAGCAGCGTAGTAGGGAGCTCCTACAATGAGCAGTTCTTC. The full variable domain, its missing parts supplied by reference TRBV9 and TRBJ2-1, is DSGVTQTPKHLITATGQRVTLRCSPRSGDLSVYWYQQSLDQGLQFLIQYYNGEERAKGNILERFSAQQFPDLHSELNLSSLELGDSALYFCASSVVGSSYNEQFFGPGTRLTVL.

The sample holds many counts of this clonotype. The rearrangement uses TRBV29-1 and TRBJ2-1; 9 nucleotides agree with TRBD1. Trimming cost V 7 bases and J 8 bases; bases outside gene matches: 12. The CDR3 consists of 14 residues. Germline lookup yields CDR1 SQVTM and CDR2 ANQGSEA. The CDR3 sequence: CSALSTGGRYEQFF. CDR3 nucleotide sequence: TGCAGCGCGCTCTCAACAGGGGGCCGGTATGAGCAGTTCTTC.

This clonotype was recorded at least ten times. This chain joins TRBV4-1 and TRBJ1-2; D call uncertain. This CDR3 has 13 residues. The germline V gene encodes CDR1 MGHRA and CDR2 YSYEKL. V shed 1 base and J shed 6 bases, with 9 bases lying between them. CDR3 in amino acids: CASSQGRENGYTF. The CDR3 DNA reads as TGCGCCAGCAGCCAAGGTCGCGAGAATGGCTACACCTTC.

This clonotype was observed many times. The V and J genes are TRBV12-3 or TRBV12-4 and TRBJ2-1; D is ambiguous. CDR3 size: 14 residues. Trimming took 5 bases from V and 8 from J, leaving 16 bases between them. The CDR3: CASSPTRSTYEQFF. DNA for the CDR3: TGTGCCAGCAGTCCCACCCGATCGACATATGAGCAGTTCTTC.

There are a few counts of this clonotype. This chain connects TRBV7-9 to TRBJ1-4; 9 nucleotides match TRBD1. The ends lost 4 bases at V and 7 bases at J; junction bases unmatched: 10. The length of the CDR3 is 16 residues. Germline-derived CDR1 and CDR2 are SEHNR and FQNEAQ (reference sequence). The CDR3: CASSWRDRDKSEKLFF. CDR3 nucleotides: TGTGCCAGCAGCTGGCGGGACAGGGATAAGAGTGAAAAACTGTTTTTT.

This clonotype was detected a few times. The chain employs TRBV11-2 and TRBJ2-7; TRBD1 aligns across 7 bases. The germline V gene encodes CDR1 SGHAT and CDR2 FQNNGV. The CDR3 totals 14 residues. Unmatched junction bases numbered 3, after V lost 4 bases and J lost 0 bases. In DNA, the CDR3 is TGTGCCAGCAGCTCGACAGGGACCTCCTACGAGCAGTACTTC. It is translated as CASSSTGTSYEQYF.

This clonotype was counted many times. The chain is built from TRBV15 and TRBJ1-1; D is unresolved. Between the trimmed V and J ends, which lost 5 bases and 0 bases, there was a span of 22 bases. In germline, CDR1 is LNHNV, CDR2 YYDKDF (reference sequence). There are 18 residues in the CDR3. In DNA, the CDR3 is TGTGCCACCAGCCGATTTCCCAGCCTTCCTCTCATGAACACTGAAGCTTTCTTT. Its protein is CATSRFPSLPLMNTEAFF.

Only a few counts were recorded for this clonotype. This chain uses TRBV27 with TRBJ2-3; TRBD2 might be the D (6 bases). The CDR3 consists of 14 residues. CDR1 is MNHEY and CDR2 is SMNVEV in the germline V gene (reference sequence). V dropped 1 base and J dropped 6 bases, with 11 bases sitting between them. CDR3 protein: CASSLWSSADTQYF. The CDR3 DNA reads TGTGCCAGCAGTTTATGGTCTAGCGCTGATACGCAGTATTTT.

This clonotype was counted at least ten times. V and J are TRBV27 and TRBJ1-4; no firm D call. Germline V gene lookup returns CDR1 MNHEY and CDR2 SMNVEV (reference sequence). V lost 3 bases to trimming and J lost 8 bases, with 7 bases between them. The CDR3 covers 12 residues. CDR3 nucleotides: TGTGCCAGCAGTTTTACGGGGGAAAAACTGTTTTTT. Its protein product is CASSFTGEKLFF.

The sample holds a few counts of this clonotype. This chain joins TRBV7-8 and TRBJ2-5; D call uncertain. The V end was cut by 5 bases, the J end by 1 base, with 17 bases between. The CDR3 has 16 amino acids. Germline V lookup: CDR1 SGHVS, CDR2 FQNEAQ. CDR3 region: CASSRSIALLQETQYF. The CDR3 bases are TGTGCCAGCAGCAGGAGCATAGCACTCCTCCAAGAGACCCAGTACTTC.

This clonotype has a count of ten or more. The chain has TRBV20-1 and TRBJ2-1; 9 bases map to TRBD2. V trimming: 7 bases; J trimming: 0 bases; junction bases outside the gene matches: 25. Germline CDR1 is DFQATT and CDR2 is SNEGSKA (reference sequence). This CDR3 is 21 amino acids long. CDR3 residues: CSVPGSVTSGNLGGSYNEQFF. The CDR3 DNA reads TGCAGTGTACCTGGGAGCGTGACTAGCGGAAATCTAGGGGGCTCCTACAATGAGCAGTTCTTC.

This clonotype has at least ten counts. The rearrangement links TRBV6-1 to TRBJ1-6; TRBD1 is a possible D gene (5 bases). V gave up 4 bases and J gave up 7 bases, with 11 bases separating them. Germline loops: CDR1 MNHNS, CDR2 SASEGT. The CDR3 is 14 amino acids. The CDR3 region is CASSAGILNSPLHF. CDR3 in DNA: TGTGCCAGCAGTGCAGGGATCTTGAATTCACCCCTCCACTTT.

This clonotype was recorded many times. The chain combines TRBV29-1 with TRBJ2-7; TRBD2 matches at 10 bases. CDR3 length equals 16 residues. Germline V CDR1 and CDR2: SQVTM, ANQGSEA. The junction had 7 bases not matched to a gene; V was cut back by 0 bases and J by 2 bases. CDR3 in amino acids: CSVEDQREGRAYEQYF. CDR3 bases: TGCAGCGTTGAAGATCAGCGGGAGGGCCGCGCCTACGAGCAGTACTTC.

This sequence joins TRBV25-1 and TRBJ2-1; the D gene is possibly TRBD1 (5 bases). CDR1 and CDR2 (germline): MGHDK, SYGVNS. The V end was cut by 2 bases, the J end by 3 bases, with 14 bases between. The CDR3 consists of 16 residues. CDR3 sequence: CASSETADSYYNEQFF. CDR3 nucleotide sequence: TGTGCCAGCAGTGAAACTGCCGACAGCTACTACAATGAGCAGTTCTTC.

This clonotype was seen many times. The rearrangement joins TRBV5-1 to TRBJ1-1, with 7 bases lining up with TRBD1. Germline V lookup: CDR1 SGHRS, CDR2 YFSETQ. Unmatched junction bases numbered 3, after V lost 2 bases and J lost 5 bases. The CDR3 loop spans 13 amino acids. CDR3 amino acids: CASSLGGETEAFF. CDR3 in DNA: TGCGCCAGCAGCTTAGGGGGCGAAACTGAAGCTTTCTTT.

The V gene is TRBV20-1, the J gene TRBJ1-1; 8 bases are shared with TRBD1. The CDR3 is 13 amino acids. Germline V lookup: CDR1 DFQATT, CDR2 SNEGSKA (reference sequence). The V segment lost 3 bases and the J segment 4 bases; nucleotides outside the gene matches: 4. CDR3 DNA: TGCAGTGCTAGCAGGACAGGGACCACTGAAGCTTTCTTT. It codes for CSASRTGTTEAFF.

This clonotype was detected ten times or more. This chain joins TRBV7-9 and TRBJ2-1; TRBD2 aligns across 7 bases. CDR1 and CDR2 (germline): SEHNR, FQNEAQ (reference sequence). J was trimmed by 4 bases and V by 5 bases; bases with no gene match: 8. The CDR3 sequence is 15 residues long. The CDR3 region is CASSPPGGSYNEQFF. For the CDR3, the DNA is TGTGCCAGCAGCCCCCCGGGCGGGAGTTACAATGAGCAGTTCTTC.

This clonotype has a count of ten or more. CDR3 region: CASSLAGTGDSNQPQHF. The CDR3 DNA sequence: TGTGCCAGCAGCTTAGCCGGGACAGGGGATAGCAATCAGCCCCAGCATTTT. J is TRBJ1-5 and V is TRBV11-2, with 10 bases lining up with TRBD1. J lost 0 bases, V lost 1 base, and 3 bases had no gene match. Germline assignment: CDR1 SGHAT and CDR2 FQNNGV. This CDR3 is 17 amino acids long. Combining the CDR3 with reference TRBV11-2 and TRBJ1-5 gives the whole variable domain EAGVAQSPRYKIIEKRQSVAFWCNPISGHATLYWYQQILGQGPKLLIQFQNNGVVDDSQLPKDRFSAERLKGVDSTLKIQPAKLEDSAVYLCASSLAGTGDSNQPQHFGDGTRLSIL.